This TCR beta chain was recorded in a study of OX40 agonist ivuxolimab in advanced cancers. This table comes from immunoSEQ multiplex PCR, and its TCRdb copy is limited to in-frame clones, with some not included. This repertoire shows approximately 59,000 clones, approximately 87% found once; its top ten account for approximately 2%. Germline values: CDR1 ENHRY, CDR2 SYGVKD. This CDR3 comprises 15 residues. The J segment lost 0 bases and the V segment lost 5 bases, leaving 6 bases of the junction unmatched. The rearrangement links TRBV10-3 to TRBJ1-1, with 7 nucleotides matching TRBD1. The sequence came from an adult with an advanced solid tumor such as melanoma, head and neck, liver or kidney cancer. The specimen comprised CD4+ or CD8+ T cells sorted from blood, sampled in a trial of the OX40 agonist ivuxolimab. CDR3 DNA: TGTGCCATCAGTCGTTCGGGACAGCTGAACACTGAAGCTTTCTTT. Its translation is CAISRSGQLNTEAFF.